These 9 T cell receptor beta chains were sequenced from one sample in a study of shared T cell receptors in the human thymus. Measured with immunoSEQ multiplex PCR; TCRdb has only the in-frame clones, and not every one. The sample yields some 720,000 clones, more than 75% seen once. The sample was also reused in another study, on human thymus T cells.

The sequenced sample was thymocytes. The receptors shown here come from a boy less than two years old with a congenital heart defect.

This sequence joins TRBV6-4 and TRBJ2-2; 7 bases are shared with TRBD2. V dropped 2 bases and J dropped 4; count of bases not matched to a gene: 1. The CDR3 sequence is 14 residues long. Germline CDR1 is MRHNA and CDR2 is SNTAGT. The CDR3 loop is CASSDQRGTGELFF. Here the CDR3 DNA reads TGTGCCAGCAGTGACCAGCGGGGCACCGGGGAGCTGTTTTTT.

The chain uses TRBV18 and TRBJ2-7; D is perhaps TRBD1 (6 bases). CDR3 length: 14 amino acids. Per germline, CDR1 KGHSH and CDR2 LQKENI. The V end was cut by 2 bases, the J end by 3 bases, with 11 bases between. The DNA for the CDR3 is TGTGCCAGCTCACCATATACAGGGCACTACGAGCAGTACTTC. Protein product: CASSPYTGHYEQYF.

The chain carries TRBV4-2 and TRBJ2-7, with TRBD2 matching over 10 bases. The CDR3 has 19 amino acids. The germline CDR1 and CDR2 sequences are LGHNA and YNFKEQ. J was trimmed by 3 bases and V by 0 bases; bases with no gene match: 14. The CDR3 loop reads CASSQDLLAGYKFSYEQYF. DNA of the CDR3: TGTGCCAGCAGCCAAGATTTACTAGCGGGATACAAATTTAGCTACGAGCAGTACTTC.

V gene TRBV14 combines with J gene TRBJ2-3, with 12 bases lining up with TRBD2. V dropped 0 bases and J dropped 0; count of bases not matched to a gene: 10. Germline V gene sequence: CDR1 SGHDN, CDR2 FVKESK. The CDR3 length is 20 residues. Here the CDR3 DNA reads TGTGCCAGCAGCCAAGATCGGCCTAGCGGGAGGGGCGGGAGCACAGATACGCAGTATTTT. It specifies CASSQDRPSGRGGSTDTQYF.

V is TRBV9 and J is TRBJ2-3, with TRBD2 matching 9 bases. Unmatched junction bases numbered 8, after V lost 2 bases and J lost 4 bases. The germline V gene encodes CDR1 SGDLS and CDR2 YYNGEE. The CDR3 is 16 residues long. Here the CDR3 DNA reads TGTGCCAGCAGCGTCCCCCTGGCGGGAGGGCCAGATACGCAGTATTTT. It is translated as CASSVPLAGGPDTQYF.

The chain has TRBV5-6 and TRBJ2-2; TRBD2 matches 7 bases. The CDR3 length is 17 residues. V trimming: 4 bases; J trimming: 4 bases; junction bases outside the gene matches: 13. The germline CDR1 and CDR2 sequences are SGHDT and YYEEEE. Here the CDR3 DNA reads TGTGCCAGCAGCAAAAAGCCTAGCGGCGAAGCCACCGGGGAGCTGTTTTTT. This sequence encodes CASSKKPSGEATGELFF.

This clone was seen only once. This rearrangement joins TRBV11-3 to TRBJ2-7; 8 bases are a match to TRBD1. The CDR3 extends over 15 amino acids. Germline V CDR1 and CDR2: SGHNT, YENEEA. With 2 bases clipped from V and 2 bases from J, the junction kept 5 bases outside the gene matches. This CDR3 reads CASSLNSDRAYEQYF. CDR3 in DNA: TGTGCCAGCAGCTTAAATTCGGACAGGGCCTACGAGCAGTACTTC. The entire variable domain, with the rest obtained from reference TRBV11-3 and TRBJ2-7, is as follows: EAGVVQSPRYKIIEKKQPVAFWCNPISGHNTLYWYLQNLGQGPELLIRYENEEAVDDSQLPKDRFSAERLKGVDSTLKIQPAELGDSAVYLCASSLNSDRAYEQYFGPGTRLTVT.

This chain links TRBV7-2 with TRBJ1-1; D ambiguous. The germline CDR1 and CDR2 sequences are SGHTA and FQGNSA. Deletions cut 7 bases from V and 0 bases from J, with 15 bases between. CDR3 length: 15 residues. The CDR3 spells CASTPLAVLNTEAFF. CDR3 in DNA: TGTGCCAGCACCCCCTTGGCAGTCCTGAACACTGAAGCTTTCTTT.

This clone appeared once. The rearrangement uses TRBV15 and TRBJ2-3; 13 bases agree with TRBD2. Trimming at V came to 0 bases and at J to 4 bases, leaving 4 bases not matched to a gene. This CDR3 spans 17 amino acids. Germline V lookup: CDR1 LNHNV, CDR2 YYDKDF (reference sequence). CDR3 nucleotides: TGTGCCACCAGCAGAGATTGGACTAGCGGGAGTCCAGATACGCAGTATTTT. It translates to CATSRDWTSGSPDTQYF.